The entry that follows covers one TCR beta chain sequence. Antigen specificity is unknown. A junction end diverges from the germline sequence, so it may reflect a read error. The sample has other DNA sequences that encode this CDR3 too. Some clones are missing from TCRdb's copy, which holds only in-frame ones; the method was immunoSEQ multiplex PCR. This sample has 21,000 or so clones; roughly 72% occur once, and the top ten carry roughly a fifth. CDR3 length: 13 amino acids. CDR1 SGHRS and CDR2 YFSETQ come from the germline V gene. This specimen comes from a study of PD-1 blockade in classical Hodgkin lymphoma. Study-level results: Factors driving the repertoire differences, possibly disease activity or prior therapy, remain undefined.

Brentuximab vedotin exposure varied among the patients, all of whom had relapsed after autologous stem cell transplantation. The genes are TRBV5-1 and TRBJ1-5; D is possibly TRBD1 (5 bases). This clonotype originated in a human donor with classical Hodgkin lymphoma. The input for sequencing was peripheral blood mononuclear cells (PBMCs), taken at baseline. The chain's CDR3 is CASSRGVDQPQHF. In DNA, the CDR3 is TGTGCCAGCAGCCGGGGGGTGGATCAGCCCCAGCATTTT. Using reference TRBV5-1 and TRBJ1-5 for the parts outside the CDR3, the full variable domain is KAGVTQTPRYLIKTRGQQVTLSCSPISGHRSVSWYQQTPGQGLQFLFEYFSETQRNKGNFPGRFSGRQFSNSRSEMNVSTLELGDSALYLCASSRGVDQPQHFGDGTRLSIL.